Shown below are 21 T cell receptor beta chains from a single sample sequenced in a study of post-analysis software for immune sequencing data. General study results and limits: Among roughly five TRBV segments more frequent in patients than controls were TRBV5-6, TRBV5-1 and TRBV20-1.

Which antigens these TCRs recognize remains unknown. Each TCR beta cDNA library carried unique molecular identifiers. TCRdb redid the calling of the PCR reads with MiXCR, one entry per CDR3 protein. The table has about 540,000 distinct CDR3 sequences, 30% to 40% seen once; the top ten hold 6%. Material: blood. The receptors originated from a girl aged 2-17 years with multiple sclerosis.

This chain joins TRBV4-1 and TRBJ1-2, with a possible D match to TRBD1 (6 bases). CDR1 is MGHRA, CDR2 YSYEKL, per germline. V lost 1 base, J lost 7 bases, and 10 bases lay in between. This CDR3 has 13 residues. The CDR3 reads CASSQGGRGGYTF. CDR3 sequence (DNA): TGCGCCAGCAGCCAAGGGGGGCGTGGTGGCTACACCTTC.

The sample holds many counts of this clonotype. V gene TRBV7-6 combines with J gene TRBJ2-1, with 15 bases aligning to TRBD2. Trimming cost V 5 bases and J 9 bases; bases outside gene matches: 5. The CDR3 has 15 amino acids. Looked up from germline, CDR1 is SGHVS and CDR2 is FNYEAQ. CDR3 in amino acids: CASSPGTSGGTEQFF. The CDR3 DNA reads TGTGCCAGCAGCCCCGGGACTAGCGGGGGGACTGAGCAGTTCTTC.

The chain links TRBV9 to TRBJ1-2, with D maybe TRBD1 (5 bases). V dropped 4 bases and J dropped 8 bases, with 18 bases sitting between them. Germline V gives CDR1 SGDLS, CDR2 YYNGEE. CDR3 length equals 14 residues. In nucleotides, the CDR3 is TGTGCCAGCAGCACCAGTTCGGGGGAATACGGCTACACCTTC. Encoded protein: CASSTSSGEYGYTF.

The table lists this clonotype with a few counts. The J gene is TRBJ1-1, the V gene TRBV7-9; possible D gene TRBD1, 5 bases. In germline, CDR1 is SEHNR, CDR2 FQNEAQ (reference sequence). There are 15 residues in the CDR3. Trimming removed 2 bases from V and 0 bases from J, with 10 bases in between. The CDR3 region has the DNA TGTGCCAGCAGCTTAAGGGGACGCATGAACACTGAAGCTTTCTTT. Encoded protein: CASSLRGRMNTEAFF.

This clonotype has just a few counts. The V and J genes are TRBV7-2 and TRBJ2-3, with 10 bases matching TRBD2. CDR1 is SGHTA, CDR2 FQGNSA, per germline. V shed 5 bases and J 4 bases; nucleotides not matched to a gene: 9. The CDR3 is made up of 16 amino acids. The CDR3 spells CASSPGPSGGSDTQYF. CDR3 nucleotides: TGTGCCAGCAGCCCAGGGCCTAGCGGGGGCTCAGATACGCAGTATTTT.

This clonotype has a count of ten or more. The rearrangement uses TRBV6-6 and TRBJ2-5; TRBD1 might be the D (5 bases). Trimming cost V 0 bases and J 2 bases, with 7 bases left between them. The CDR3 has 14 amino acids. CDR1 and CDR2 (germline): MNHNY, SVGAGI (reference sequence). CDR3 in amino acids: CASSYSGQQETQYF. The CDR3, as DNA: TGTGCCAGCAGTTACTCGGGGCAGCAAGAGACCCAGTACTTC.

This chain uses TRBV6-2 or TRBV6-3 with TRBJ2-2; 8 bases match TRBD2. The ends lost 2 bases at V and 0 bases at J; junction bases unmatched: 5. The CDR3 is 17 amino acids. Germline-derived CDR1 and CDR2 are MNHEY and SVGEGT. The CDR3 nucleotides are TGTGCCAGCAGTTACGGAGAACTAGCGGCGAACACCGGGGAGCTGTTTTTT. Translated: CASSYGELAANTGELFF.

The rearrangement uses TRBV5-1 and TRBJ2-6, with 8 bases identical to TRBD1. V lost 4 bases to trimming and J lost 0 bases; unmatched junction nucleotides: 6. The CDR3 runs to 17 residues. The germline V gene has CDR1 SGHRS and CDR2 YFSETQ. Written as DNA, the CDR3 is TGCGCCAGCAGCGCCGGGACAGGCGTCTCTGGGGCCAACGTCCTGACTTTC. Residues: CASSAGTGVSGANVLTF.

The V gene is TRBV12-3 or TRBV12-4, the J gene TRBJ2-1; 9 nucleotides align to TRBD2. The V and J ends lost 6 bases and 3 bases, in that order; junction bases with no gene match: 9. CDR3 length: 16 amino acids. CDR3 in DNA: TGTGCCAGCAGCGACTCTAGCGGGGTCTGCTACAATGAGCAGTTCTTC. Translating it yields CASSDSSGVCYNEQFF.

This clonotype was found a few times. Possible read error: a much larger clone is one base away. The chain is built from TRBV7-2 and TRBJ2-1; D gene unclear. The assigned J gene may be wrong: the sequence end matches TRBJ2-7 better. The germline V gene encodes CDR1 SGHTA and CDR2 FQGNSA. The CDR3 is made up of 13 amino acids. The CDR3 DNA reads TGTGCCAGCACCCTGAGCTCCTACAATGAGCAGTACTTC. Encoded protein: CASTLSSYNEQYF.

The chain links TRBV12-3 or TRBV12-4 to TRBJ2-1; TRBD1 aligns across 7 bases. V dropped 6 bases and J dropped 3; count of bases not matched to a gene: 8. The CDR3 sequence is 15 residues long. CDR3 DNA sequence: TGTGCCAGCAGGACGGGACAGAGAAGCTACAATGAGCAGTTCTTC. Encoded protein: CASRTGQRSYNEQFF.

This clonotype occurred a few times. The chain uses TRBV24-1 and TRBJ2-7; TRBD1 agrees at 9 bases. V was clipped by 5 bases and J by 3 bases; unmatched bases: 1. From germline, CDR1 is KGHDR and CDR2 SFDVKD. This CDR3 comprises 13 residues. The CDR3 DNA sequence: TGTGCCACCAGTGTGGACAGGGGCTACGAGCAGTACTTC. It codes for CATSVDRGYEQYF.

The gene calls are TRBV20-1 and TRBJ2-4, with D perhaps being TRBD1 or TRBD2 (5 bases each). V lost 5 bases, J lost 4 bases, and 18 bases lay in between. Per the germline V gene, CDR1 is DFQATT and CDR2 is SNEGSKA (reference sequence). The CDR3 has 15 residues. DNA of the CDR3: TGCAGTGCTGATCCGGGACGGACCATAAAAAACATTCAGTACTTC. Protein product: CSADPGRTIKNIQYF.

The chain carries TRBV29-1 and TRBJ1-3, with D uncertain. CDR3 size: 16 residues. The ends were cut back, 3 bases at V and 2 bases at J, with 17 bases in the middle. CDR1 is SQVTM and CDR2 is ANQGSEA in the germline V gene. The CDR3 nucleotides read TGCAGCGTTGAGGAGAGAGGGATGACTGCTGGAAACACCATATATTTT. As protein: CSVEERGMTAGNTIYF.

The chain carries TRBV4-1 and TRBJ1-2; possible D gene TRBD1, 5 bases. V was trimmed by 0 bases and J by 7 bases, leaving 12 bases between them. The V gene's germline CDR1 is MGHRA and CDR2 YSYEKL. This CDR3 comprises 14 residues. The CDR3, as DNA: TGCGCCAGCAGCCAAGAGCTCGTCGGGGGTGGCTACACCTTC. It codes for CASSQELVGGGYTF.

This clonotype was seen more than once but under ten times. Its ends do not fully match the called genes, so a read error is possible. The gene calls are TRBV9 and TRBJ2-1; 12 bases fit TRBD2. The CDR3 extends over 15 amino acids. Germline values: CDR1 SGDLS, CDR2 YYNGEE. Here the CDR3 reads CASSALAGGQDERFF. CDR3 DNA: TGTGCCAGCAGCGCCCTAGCGGGGGGGCAGGATGAGCGGTTCTTC.

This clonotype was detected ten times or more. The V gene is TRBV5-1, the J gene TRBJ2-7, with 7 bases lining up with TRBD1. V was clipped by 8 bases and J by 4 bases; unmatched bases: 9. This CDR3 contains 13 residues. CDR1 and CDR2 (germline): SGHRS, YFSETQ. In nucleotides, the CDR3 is TGCGCCAGTTCACAGGGGAATAATTACGAGCAGTACTTC. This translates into CASSQGNNYEQYF.

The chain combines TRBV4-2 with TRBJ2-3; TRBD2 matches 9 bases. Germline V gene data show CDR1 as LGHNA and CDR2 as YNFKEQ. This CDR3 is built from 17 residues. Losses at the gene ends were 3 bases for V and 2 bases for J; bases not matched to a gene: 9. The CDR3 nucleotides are TGTGCCAGCAGCCAGGGACAGCGGGGGGCCCTCACAGATACGCAGTATTTT. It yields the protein CASSQGQRGALTDTQYF.

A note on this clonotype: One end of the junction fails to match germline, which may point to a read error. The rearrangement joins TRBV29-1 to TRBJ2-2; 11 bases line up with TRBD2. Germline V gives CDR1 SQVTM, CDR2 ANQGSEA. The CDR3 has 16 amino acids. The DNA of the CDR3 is TGCAGCGCTGAAGGAGGGACTAGCGGATTCACCGGGGAGCTGTTTTTT. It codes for CSAEGGTSGFTGELFF.

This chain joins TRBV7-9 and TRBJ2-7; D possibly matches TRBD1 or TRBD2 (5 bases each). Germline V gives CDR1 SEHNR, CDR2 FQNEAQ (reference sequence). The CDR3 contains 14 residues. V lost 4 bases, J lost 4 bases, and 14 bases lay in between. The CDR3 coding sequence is TGTGCCAGCAGCTGGGACCTCGAGGGGTACGAGCAGTACTTC. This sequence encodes CASSWDLEGYEQYF.

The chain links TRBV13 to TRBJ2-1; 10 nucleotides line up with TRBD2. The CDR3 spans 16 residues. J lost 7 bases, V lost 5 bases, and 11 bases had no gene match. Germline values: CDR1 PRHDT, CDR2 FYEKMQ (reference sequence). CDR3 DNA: TGTGCCAGCAGCCCAAAAAGCGGGGGGGCGGGTAATGAGCAGTTCTTC. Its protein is CASSPKSGGAGNEQFF.